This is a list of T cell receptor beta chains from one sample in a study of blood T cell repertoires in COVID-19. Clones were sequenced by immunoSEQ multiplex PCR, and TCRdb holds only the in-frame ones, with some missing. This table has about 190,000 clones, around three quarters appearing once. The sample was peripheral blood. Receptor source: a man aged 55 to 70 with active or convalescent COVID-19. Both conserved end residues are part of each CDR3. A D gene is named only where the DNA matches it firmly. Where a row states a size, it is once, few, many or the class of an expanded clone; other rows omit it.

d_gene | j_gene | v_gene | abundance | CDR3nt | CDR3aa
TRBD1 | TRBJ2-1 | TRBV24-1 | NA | TGTGCCACCAGTGATGTGGACAGGATGCAGTTCTTC | CATSDVDRMQFF
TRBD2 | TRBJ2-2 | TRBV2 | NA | TGTGCCAGCTCCCGGGAGGCGAACACCGGGGAGCTGTTTTTT | CASSREANTGELFF
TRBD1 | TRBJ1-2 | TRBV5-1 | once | TGCGCCAGCAGCTTAGGGACAGGGGGCTATGGCTACACCTTC | CASSLGTGGYGYTF
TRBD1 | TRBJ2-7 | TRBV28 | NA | TGTGCCAGCAGTTCTGGACAGGGGGGAGGCCACGAGCAGTACTTC | CASSSGQGGGHEQYF
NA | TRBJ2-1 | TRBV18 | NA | TGTGCCAGCTCACCACCGTCAGGAAGCTCCTACAATGAGCAGTTCTTC | CASSPPSGSSYNEQFF
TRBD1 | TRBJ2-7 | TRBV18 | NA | TGTGCCAGCTCACCCACGGCAGGGGGCCACGAGCAGTACTTC | CASSPTAGGHEQYF
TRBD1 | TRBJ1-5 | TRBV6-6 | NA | TGTGCCAGCACCCAGACAGGGGGCAATCAGCCCCAGCATTTT | CASTQTGGNQPQHF
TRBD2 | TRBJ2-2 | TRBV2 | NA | TGTGCCAGCAGTTGGACTAGCGGGAGTTCCGGGGAGCTGTTTTTT | CASSWTSGSSGELFF
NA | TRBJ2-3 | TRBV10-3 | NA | TGTGCCATCAGTGAGGGACACTCAGCGGATACGCAGTATTTT | CAISEGHSADTQYF
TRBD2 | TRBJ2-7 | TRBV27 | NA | TGTGCCAGCAGCACCGGGACTAGCGGCGCCTGGGCCTACGAGCAGTACTTC | CASSTGTSGAWAYEQYF
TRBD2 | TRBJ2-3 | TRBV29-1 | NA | TGCAGCGTTGAGAGGACTAGCGGCACAGATACGCAGTATTTT | CSVERTSGTDTQYF
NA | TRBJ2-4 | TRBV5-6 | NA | TGTGCCAGCAGAACAGGGCTAGCCAAAAACATTCAGTACTTC | CASRTGLAKNIQYF
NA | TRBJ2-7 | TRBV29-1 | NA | TGCAGCGTTGAAGGGGTGACAGGCTCCTACGAGCAGTACTTC | CSVEGVTGSYEQYF
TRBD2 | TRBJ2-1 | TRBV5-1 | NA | TGCGCCAGCAGCCCCCCGGCTAGCGGGATGATTAATGAGCAGTTCTTC | CASSPPASGMINEQFF
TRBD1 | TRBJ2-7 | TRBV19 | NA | TGTGCCAGTAGTAAGGGGGCTATCTACGAGCAGTACTTC | CASSKGAIYEQYF